These T cell receptor beta chains were read from a single sample in a study of CD8+ T cells in alopecia areata. Assay: immunoSEQ multiplex PCR; the TCRdb copy retains only in-frame clones and omits some. Of fewer than 10,000 clones detected, 67% appear once; the ten largest clones hold nearly 15%. Sequenced sample: skin. Receptor source: a human donor with alopecia areata. Each CDR3 is given with its conserved first and last residue. Fields, in order: clone size, J gene, CDR3 length, V gene, D gene, CDR3 protein, CDR3 DNA. The D gene is left open where the match is weak. Some rows mark clone size as missing; the rest say once, few, many or name a class of expanded clone.

>few|TRBJ1-1|16|TRBV13|TRBD1
CASSLPGTGGVTEAFF
TGTGCCAGCAGCCTTCCCGGGACAGGGGGCGTCACTGAAGCTTTCTTT
>NA|TRBJ2-7|13|TRBV28|TRBD2
CASSPGTTYEQYF
TGTGCCAGCAGCCCCGGGACTACCTACGAGCAGTACTTC
>few|TRBJ1-2|15|TRBV7-2|TRBD1
CASRPGTGVLGGYTF
TGTGCCAGCAGGCCCGGGACAGGGGTTTTGGGTGGCTACACCTTC
>few|TRBJ1-1|13|TRBV19|NA
CASSWGRGTEAFF
TGTGCCAGTAGTTGGGGAAGGGGGACTGAAGCTTTCTTT
>NA|TRBJ2-6|15|TRBV7-2|NA
CASSLTQTSANVLTF
TGTGCCAGCAGCTTAACCCAGACTTCAGCCAACGTCCTGACTTTC
>NA|TRBJ2-4|14|TRBV5-1|NA
CASSLVDSGDIQYF
TGCGCCAGCAGCTTGGTTGATTCCGGAGACATTCAGTACTTC
>NA|TRBJ2-1|18|TRBV7-6|TRBD2
CASSQRTGGAGGLNEQFF
TGTGCCAGCAGCCAACGGACCGGTGGGGCGGGGGGACTCAATGAGCAGTTCTTC
>NA|TRBJ1-1|16|TRBV27|TRBD1
CASSLLVGQGHTEAFF
TGTGCCAGCAGTTTATTAGTGGGACAGGGACACACTGAAGCTTTCTTT
>NA|TRBJ2-3|16|TRBV7-2|TRBD1
CASSPGTGIFTDTQYF
TGTGCCAGCAGCCCCGGGACAGGCATATTCACAGATACGCAGTATTTT
>NA|TRBJ2-6|16|TRBV18|TRBD1
CASSWTGYSGANVLTF
TGTGCCAGCTCCTGGACAGGGTACTCTGGGGCCAACGTCCTGACTTTC
>NA|TRBJ2-1|15|TRBV18|TRBD2
CASSLSSGRAGEQFF
TGTGCCAGCTCTTTATCTAGCGGGCGGGCCGGTGAGCAGTTCTTC
>NA|TRBJ2-5|15|TRBV5-1|TRBD2
CASTPPLAGEETQYF
TGCGCCAGCACCCCCCCGTTAGCGGGAGAAGAGACCCAGTACTTC
>few|TRBJ2-7|14|TRBV10-2|TRBD2
CASTPGLAAYEQYF
TGCGCCAGCACCCCGGGACTAGCGGCCTACGAGCAGTACTTC
>NA|TRBJ1-2|11|TRBV19|NA
CASVENGGYTF
TGTGCCAGTGTCGAGAATGGGGGCTACACCTTC
>NA|TRBJ2-3|16|TRBV14|NA
CASSQVAGLSTDTQYF
TGTGCCAGCAGCCAAGTTGCAGGGCTGAGCACAGATACGCAGTATTTT
>NA|TRBJ2-7|13|TRBV29-1|NA
CSVVLAGRYEQYF
TGCAGCGTCGTCCTGGCGGGGCGCTACGAGCAGTACTTC
>NA|TRBJ1-1|16|TRBV7-9|NA
CASSLAALGRNTEAFF
TGTGCCAGCAGCTTAGCGGCCCTGGGTCGGAACACTGAAGCTTTCTTT
>NA|TRBJ2-1|11|TRBV7-6|NA
CASSYVGEQFF
TGTGCCAGCAGCTATGTAGGGGAGCAGTTCTTC
>NA|TRBJ2-2|16|TRBV13|TRBD1
CASSSTGTGGTGELFF
TGTGCCAGCAGCTCGACCGGGACAGGGGGAACCGGGGAGCTGTTTTTT
>NA|TRBJ2-1|13|TRBV29-1|NA
CSVAVRQDNEQFF
TGCAGCGTTGCAGTCCGTCAGGACAATGAGCAGTTCTTC
>NA|TRBJ1-5|13|TRBV28|NA
CASSFGGGQPQHF
TGTGCCAGCAGTTTCGGGGGCGGTCAGCCCCAGCATTTT
>few|TRBJ2-3|16|TRBV27|TRBD2
CASRTWLAGAGDTQYF
TGTGCCAGCAGAACCTGGCTAGCGGGAGCCGGGGATACGCAGTATTTT
>few|TRBJ2-7|16|TRBV28|NA
CASSSRWSGSSYEQYF
TGTGCCAGCAGCAGTAGGTGGTCAGGGAGCTCCTACGAGCAGTACTTC
>NA|TRBJ2-5|15|TRBV27|NA
CASSSPGRSAETQYF
TGTGCCAGCAGTTCTCCCGGACGGTCGGCAGAGACCCAGTACTTC
>few|TRBJ2-5|12|TRBV2|NA
CASSESGETQYF
TGTGCCAGCAGTGAATCGGGGGAGACCCAGTACTTC
>once|TRBJ1-1|15|TRBV19|NA
CASSIFEEPGTEAFF
TGTGCCAGTAGTATTTTCGAGGAACCAGGGACTGAAGCTTTCTTT
>NA|TRBJ2-5|11|TRBV10-3|NA
CAIGQTETQYF
TGTGCCATCGGACAGACGGAGACCCAGTACTTC
>NA|TRBJ2-2|10|TRBV6-1|NA
CASRYGELFF
TGTGCCAGCAGATATGGGGAGCTGTTTTTT
>once|TRBJ2-5|15|TRBV6-1|NA
CASSEALRGQETQYF
TGTGCCAGCAGTGAGGCCTTAAGGGGGCAAGAGACCCAGTACTTC
>NA|TRBJ1-1|13|TRBV10-2|NA
CASSRNQNTEAFF
TGCGCCAGCAGTCGTAATCAGAACACTGAAGCTTTCTTT
>few|TRBJ2-7|15|TRBV7-2|TRBD2
CASSDGLARSYEQYF
TGTGCCAGCAGCGATGGACTAGCGAGGTCCTACGAGCAGTACTTC
>few|TRBJ2-3|15|TRBV9|NA
CASSAGQSSTDTQYF
TGTGCCAGCAGTGCGGGACAGTCTAGCACAGATACGCAGTATTTT